This is a list of T cell receptor beta chains from one sample in a study of CD8 T cells in Susac syndrome. TCRdb called the immunoSEQ multiplex PCR reads again in MiXCR, with one record for every CDR3 protein. The repertoire includes some 170,000 distinct CDR3 sequences, approximately 94% of them detected once, and about 0.089% sits in the top ten. Sequencing used CD4+ T cells from PBMCs. The receptors derive from a human donor with multiple sclerosis. Each CDR3 is given with its conserved first and last residue. D genes are given only for firm matches.

.	TRBJ1-1	TRBV7-9	TGTGCCAGCAGCTTGGGTGGTGAAAACACTGAAGCTTTCTTT	CASSLGGENTEAFF
TRBD1	TRBJ2-7	TRBV18	TGTGCCAGCTCACCCGACAGGGGTCGCGACGAGCAGTACTTC	CASSPDRGRDEQYF
TRBD2	TRBJ2-3	TRBV20-1	TGCAGTGTAATGGGCGGGAGTGGGTCAGATACGCAGTATTTT	CSVMGGSGSDTQYF
.	TRBJ1-1	TRBV28	TGTGCCAGCATGGTGGGGATGAACACTGAAGCCTTCTTT	CASMVGMNTEAFF
.	TRBJ1-1	TRBV7-2	TGTGCCAGCAGCTTAGCGCCCGGGGGGGTTAAGAACACTGAAGCTTTCTTT	CASSLAPGGVKNTEAFF
.	TRBJ1-2	TRBV25-1	TGTGCCAGCATGACCTCAGGGGCCAAAGGCTACACCTTC	CASMTSGAKGYTF
.	TRBJ2-1	TRBV20-1	TGCAGTGCTAGTTTGCGTGGGGCCAACAATGAGCAGTTCTTC	CSASLRGANNEQFF
.	TRBJ2-2	TRBV7-8	TGTGCCAGCAGCGCCGTTAACACCGGGGAGCTGTTTTTT	CASSAVNTGELFF
.	TRBJ2-7	TRBV28	TGTGCCAGCAGTTTAGGCTTTACCTACGAGCAGTACTTC	CASSLGFTYEQYF
.	TRBJ1-1	TRBV19	TGTGCCAGAGGGTGGGGGGACACTGAAGCTTTCTTT	CARGWGDTEAFF
TRBD2	TRBJ2-7	TRBV19	TGTGCCAGTAGTATTCAAGGGCTGACTAGCGCTACCTACGAGCAGTACTTC	CASSIQGLTSATYEQYF
.	TRBJ1-1	TRBV4-1	TGCGCCAGCAGCCTGATTTCGCAGCTCTACACTGAAGCTTTCTTT	CASSLISQLYTEAFF
TRBD1	TRBJ1-1	TRBV27	TGTGCCAGCACCTGGACAGGGGGTACTGAAGCTTTCTTT	CASTWTGGTEAFF
.	TRBJ1-1	TRBV29-1	TGCAGCGTTGGGCAGGCGAACACTGAAGCTTTCTTT	CSVGQANTEAFF
.	TRBJ1-1	TRBV12-3/TRBV12-4	TGTGCCAGCAGTTTAGAGGGGGGGAGAACTGAAGCTTTCTTT	CASSLEGGRTEAFF
.	TRBJ1-3	TRBV7-9	TGTGCCAGCAGCTTAGGGAACGGTGGAAACACCATATATTTT	CASSLGNGGNTIYF
.	TRBJ1-5	TRBV6-5	TGTGCCAGCAGTACAACAGGAGTCTATCAGCCCCAGCATTTT	CASSTTGVYQPQHF
TRBD1	TRBJ2-2	TRBV27	TGTGCCAGCAGTACCCAGGGGGCGGATATGCCCGGGGAGCTGTTTTTT	CASSTQGADMPGELFF
TRBD2	TRBJ2-1	TRBV7-9	TGTGCCAGCAGCTTCGGACTAGCGGATTACAATGAGCAGTTCTTC	CASSFGLADYNEQFF
.	TRBJ1-5	TRBV20-1	TGCAGTGCTCCTCGACAGAAGTATAGCAATCAGCCCCAGCATTTT	CSAPRQKYSNQPQHF
.	TRBJ1-2	TRBV20-1	TGCAGTGCTATAGGGAGAAGTGACGGCTACACCTTC	CSAIGRSDGYTF
.	TRBJ2-3	TRBV20-1	TGCAGTGCTAGAGATCCGGGTGGGGGAAGAGCTAGCACAGATACGCAGTATTTT	CSARDPGGGRASTDTQYF
TRBD2	TRBJ2-1	TRBV5-4	TGTGCCAGCAGACTCACTAGCGGGAGTGGGGATGAGCAGTTCTTC	CASRLTSGSGDEQFF